Listed below are T cell receptor beta chains from one sample, sequenced in a study of T-cell reconstitution after alpha-beta-depleted transplantation in children. TCRdb processed the PCR reads anew with MiXCR; each CDR3 protein has one entry. The sample records about 500,000 distinct CDR3 sequences, about 30% being singletons. The sequenced sample was PBMCs from the stem cell graft donor, obtained from the stem cell graft. All receptors come from a human donor who donated a stem cell graft to a child with aplastic anemia. CDR3s include the opening cysteine and the closing phenylalanine or tryptophan. The D gene is left open where the match is weak. Clone size is stated in some rows and not others, as once, few, many or a class when expanded.

D: NA; V: TRBV7-5; J: TRBJ2-1; size: NA; DNA: NA; CDR3: CISVSGNFGGRNEQFF
D: NA; V: TRBV30; J: TRBJ1-5; size: NA; DNA: TGTGCCTGGAGCGGACTGAGCACGAGTCAGCCCCAGCATTTT; CDR3: CAWSGLSTSQPQHF
D: NA; V: TRBV5-1; J: TRBJ1-2; size: NA; DNA: TGCGCCGGCAGCCCGGTGGAGGCTAACTATGGCTACACCTTC; CDR3: CAGSPVEANYGYTF
D: NA; V: TRBV15; J: TRBJ1-1; size: few; DNA: TGTGCCACCAGCAGAGACCCGGGGGTCACTGAAGCTTTCTTT; CDR3: CATSRDPGVTEAFF
D: NA; V: TRBV6-5; J: TRBJ1-1; size: many; DNA: TGTGCCAGCAGTTACACAGGGCGCACTGAAGCTTTCTTT; CDR3: CASSYTGRTEAFF
D: NA; V: TRBV12-3/TRBV12-4; J: TRBJ2-5; size: many; DNA: TGTGCCAGCAGTCAGAGGGAGACCCAGTACTTC; CDR3: CASSQRETQYF
D: TRBD1; V: TRBV6-1; J: TRBJ1-5; size: NA; DNA: TGTGCCAGCAGTGATAGACAGGGGGAGGGCAATCAGCCCCAGCATTTT; CDR3: CASSDRQGEGNQPQHF
D: NA; V: TRBV5-1; J: TRBJ2-3; size: few; DNA: TGCGCCAGCATCTGGGGGCCACCGGGGGCAGATACGCAGTATTTT; CDR3: CASIWGPPGADTQYF
D: NA; V: TRBV29-1; J: TRBJ1-5; size: many; DNA: TGCAGCGTTGAAACAGCGGAAGGTCAGCCCCAGCATTTT; CDR3: CSVETAEGQPQHF
D: NA; V: TRBV12-3/TRBV12-4; J: TRBJ2-5; size: once; DNA: TGTGCCAGCACCCGTGTGAGTGGCGGGACCCAGTACTTC; CDR3: CASTRVSGGTQYF
D: TRBD1; V: TRBV10-3; J: TRBJ1-5; size: few; DNA: TGTGCCATCAAGGGACAGGGTTCGCAGCCCCAGCATTTT; CDR3: CAIKGQGSQPQHF
D: NA; V: TRBV29-1; J: TRBJ1-4; size: NA; DNA: TGCAGCGGCGCGACAGGTTCCACTAATGAAAAACTGTTTTTT; CDR3: CSGATGSTNEKLFF
D: NA; V: TRBV4-3; J: TRBJ1-4; size: NA; DNA: TGCGCCAGCAGCCAAGATCTGTCCAGCCAGAATGAAAAACTGTTTTTT; CDR3: CASSQDLSSQNEKLFF
D: NA; V: TRBV4-3; J: TRBJ2-5; size: few; DNA: TGCGCCAGCAGCCCTGGGCGGGGCGCGCCGGGTTGGGAGACCCAGTACTTC; CDR3: CASSPGRGAPGWETQYF
D: TRBD2; V: TRBV30; J: TRBJ2-1; size: NA; DNA: TGTGCCTGGAGCCGCGGGACGGCGAAAGTAGCTAGCGGGAGGGCACGTAATGAGCAGTTCTTC; CDR3: CAWSRGTAKVASGRARNEQFF
D: TRBD2; V: TRBV20-1; J: TRBJ2-5; size: NA; DNA: TGCAGTGCCCCGAACAGACTAGCGGGAAGGGAGACCCAGTACTTC; CDR3: CSAPNRLAGRETQYF
D: NA; V: TRBV7-2; J: TRBJ2-2; size: few; DNA: TGTGCCAGCAGCTTAGTCCCGGGGACGAACACCGGGGAGCTGTTTTTT; CDR3: CASSLVPGTNTGELFF
D: NA; V: TRBV29-1; J: TRBJ2-1; size: few; DNA: TGCAGCGTTGAAGTTGGGCACCTCAATGAGCAGTTCTTC; CDR3: CSVEVGHLNEQFF
D: NA; V: TRBV5-6; J: TRBJ1-1; size: NA; DNA: TGTGCCAGCAGCTCTGGGCACAGGGCGGGAATAGGGGCTGAAGCTTTCTTT; CDR3: CASSSGHRAGIGAEAFF
D: NA; V: TRBV20-1; J: TRBJ1-1; size: NA; DNA: TGCAGTGCTAGAGATTACTCAAGGAACACTGAAGCTTTCTTT; CDR3: CSARDYSRNTEAFF
D: NA; V: TRBV18; J: TRBJ2-3; size: NA; DNA: TGTGCCAGCACCATGGCCACAGATACGCAGTATTTT; CDR3: CASTMATDTQYF
D: NA; V: TRBV29-1; J: TRBJ2-3; size: few; DNA: TGCAGCGGGTCTCGGGGTATCACAGATACGCAGTATTTT; CDR3: CSGSRGITDTQYF
D: NA; V: TRBV5-4; J: TRBJ2-1; size: NA; DNA: TGTGCCAGCAGCCCTTTGGATGACCTCAAGGAGCAGTTCTTC; CDR3: CASSPLDDLKEQFF